Below are 17 T cell receptor beta chains sequenced from a single sample in a study of naive and memory T cell subsets (dated by TCRdb to 2016 to 2017). Library creation used UMI-ligation and nested PCR. The sequencer was an Illumina MiSeq. The beta constant-region primer was an equimolar mix of two oligonucleotides covering both TRBC1 and TRBC2. Four rounds of PCR were used to amplify ligated cDNA, with nested alpha and beta constant-region primers being used together with the SP2 primer. TCRdb handled the public reads itself, with Q25 trimming in fastp and clone calling in MiXCR, and kept productive beta chains. Here each entry gathers all rows of one CDR3 protein and keeps the most common genes and DNA. In this sample the table shows 120,000 or so distinct CDR3 sequences, just over 35% of which occur a single time. 0.9% of the sample comes from the top ten. The sequenced sample consisted of central memory CD4+ T cells from blood. The meaning of the sample's cell subset or site label: central memory, CD45RA- CD27+. Receptor source: a human donor in good health.

This clonotype was observed a handful of times. The chain employs TRBV28 and TRBJ1-2, with a tentative D call TRBD1 (5 bases). Trimming took 7 bases from V and 4 from J, leaving 13 bases between them. Germline CDR1 reads MDHEN; CDR2 reads SYDVKM. The CDR3 totals 13 residues. The CDR3 sequence is CASTRVISYGYTF. DNA of the CDR3: TGTGCCAGCACCAGGGTCATATCCTATGGCTACACCTTC.

This clonotype was counted only a few times. The chain's CDR3 is CASSQDTGTLNTEAFF. The CDR3 bases are TGCGCCAGCAGCCAAGACACCGGGACACTGAACACTGAAGCTTTCTTT. V gene TRBV4-3 combines with J gene TRBJ1-1; a weak D match, TRBD1 (6 bases). Between the trimmed V and J ends, which lost 0 bases and 0 bases, there was a span of 11 bases. CDR3 length: 16 residues. Germline CDR1 is LGHNA and CDR2 is YSLEER.

The V and J genes are TRBV4-1 and TRBJ2-5; 10 positions agree with TRBD2. The CDR3 sequence is 18 residues long. V lost 4 bases to trimming and J lost 5 bases; unmatched junction nucleotides: 16. Germline V lookup: CDR1 MGHRA, CDR2 YSYEKL. CDR3 loop: CASSLHPPLAGGGETQYF. CDR3 bases: TGCGCCAGCAGCCTCCACCCTCCTTTAGCGGGAGGAGGGGAGACCCAGTACTTC.

This rearrangement joins TRBV6-5 to TRBJ1-2, with 9 bases identical to TRBD1. Germline lookup yields CDR1 MNHEY and CDR2 SVGAGI. J was trimmed by 8 bases and V by 2 bases; bases with no gene match: 6. The CDR3 runs to 14 residues. CDR3 loop: CASSYGQGRGGYTF. CDR3 sequence (DNA): TGTGCCAGCAGTTACGGACAGGGGCGCGGAGGCTACACCTTC.

V is TRBV6-5 and J is TRBJ1-2, with 7 bases identical to TRBD1. Unmatched junction bases numbered 8, after V lost 5 bases and J lost 8 bases. The CDR3 consists of 13 residues. Looked up from germline, CDR1 is MNHEY and CDR2 is SVGAGI. The CDR3, as DNA: TGTGCCAGCAGTACGAGACAGGGCGGCGGCTACACCTTC. The encoded protein is CASSTRQGGGYTF.

This clonotype was seen only a few times. V usage is TRBV11-2 and J usage is TRBJ2-1, with TRBD2 identical over 12 bases. V trimming: 8 bases; J trimming: 8 bases; junction bases outside the gene matches: 7. Germline V CDR1 and CDR2: SGHAT, FQNNGV. The CDR3 is made up of 14 amino acids. The CDR3 protein is CASSSSGRAYEQFF. CDR3 DNA: TGTGCCAGCTCTTCTAGCGGGAGGGCCTATGAGCAGTTCTTC.

V is TRBV5-1 and J is TRBJ2-5; TRBD2 agrees at 8 bases. CDR1 and CDR2 (germline): SGHRS, YFSETQ. CDR3 length: 16 amino acids. The V segment lost 3 bases and the J segment 4 bases; nucleotides outside the gene matches: 11. CDR3 residues: CASSSQVAGGGETQYF. The CDR3 DNA is TGCGCCAGCAGCTCCCAAGTGGCGGGAGGAGGAGAGACCCAGTACTTC.

The gene calls are TRBV5-5 and TRBJ2-5; D may be TRBD1 (5 bases). Germline lookup yields CDR1 SGHKS and CDR2 YYEKEE (reference sequence). The CDR3 totals 14 residues. Trimming took 0 bases from V and 5 from J, leaving 11 bases between them. The CDR3 DNA follows: TGTGCCAGCAGCTTGGCGGCAGGGATGGAGACCCAGTACTTC. Its protein is CASSLAAGMETQYF.

This chain joins TRBV7-9 and TRBJ2-7, with a weak D call TRBD2 (6 bases). The CDR3 length is 12 residues. The ends were cut back, 1 base at V and 13 bases at J, with 14 bases in the middle. In germline, CDR1 is SEHNR, CDR2 FQNEAQ (reference sequence). The CDR3 bases are TGTGCCAGCAGCTTAGATCCGCGGGGCCAATACTTC. It codes for CASSLDPRGQYF. The whole variable domain, filled in from reference TRBV7-9 and TRBJ2-7, reads DTGVSQNPRHKITKRGQNVTFRCDPISEHNRLYWYRQTLGQGPEFLTYFQNEAQLEKSRLLSDRFSAERPKGSFSTLEIQRTEQGDSAMYLCASSLDPRGQYFGPGTRLTVT.

V and J are TRBV5-6 and TRBJ1-5; weak D call: TRBD1 (5 bases). Germline V gene sequence: CDR1 SGHDT, CDR2 YYEEEE. This CDR3 contains 14 residues. Trimming stripped 4 bases from V and 7 bases from J, with 15 bases between. CDR3 protein: CASSQAGIRQPQHF. The CDR3 DNA is TGTGCCAGCAGCCAAGCAGGGATTCGCCAGCCCCAGCATTTT.

The chain employs TRBV11-3 and TRBJ2-1; 7 nucleotides line up with TRBD2. J was trimmed by 4 bases and V by 5 bases; bases with no gene match: 5. The CDR3 runs 14 residues. Germline CDR1 SGHNT, CDR2 YENEEA. CDR3 coding DNA: TGTGCCAGCAGCCCTAGCGGAGCGTACAATGAGCAGTTCTTC. It translates to CASSPSGAYNEQFF.

V gene TRBV29-1 combines with J gene TRBJ2-3; TRBD2 might be the D (5 bases). CDR3 size: 15 residues. Germline values: CDR1 SQVTM, CDR2 ANQGSEA. Trimming left V 6 bases short and J 2 bases short, with 18 bases between. The CDR3 here is CSVTKGSGITDTQYF. Here the CDR3 DNA reads TGCAGCGTCACAAAAGGCAGCGGTATCACAGATACGCAGTATTTT.

This clonotype has just a few counts. The J gene is TRBJ1-2, the V gene TRBV29-1; D not certain. The ends were cut back, 2 bases at V and 5 bases at J, with 18 bases in the middle. The CDR3 covers 15 residues. Germline CDR1 is SQVTM and CDR2 is ANQGSEA. As DNA, the CDR3 is TGCAGCGTTGAAAATGTCCGCCTAGCGGGTTATGGCTACACCTTC. The encoded protein is CSVENVRLAGYGYTF. The full variable domain, with the rest looked up from reference TRBV29-1 and TRBJ1-2, is SAVISQKPSRDICQRGTSLTIQCQVDSQVTMMFWYRQQPGQSLTLIATANQGSEATYESGFVIDKFPISRPNLTFSTLTVSNMSPEDSSIYLCSVENVRLAGYGYTFGSGTRLTVV.

This clonotype was found a few times. The V call is TRBV4-1, the J call TRBJ2-1, with TRBD2 matching 12 bases. The CDR3 contains 16 residues. V lost 3 bases and J lost 3; bases outside the gene matches: 3. Per the germline V gene, CDR1 is MGHRA and CDR2 is YSYEKL. This chain's CDR3 is CASSQGLAGFYNEQFF. In DNA, the CDR3 is TGCGCCAGCAGCCAGGGACTAGCGGGTTTCTACAATGAGCAGTTCTTC.

The genes are TRBV6-5 and TRBJ1-2; 8 bases match TRBD1. V shed 8 bases and J 7 bases; nucleotides not matched to a gene: 9. Looked up from germline, CDR1 is MNHEY and CDR2 is SVGAGI. This CDR3 region has 13 residues. DNA of the CDR3: TGTGCCAGCCGGGGGCAGGGGGCGTCTGGCTACACCTTC. Its translation: CASRGQGASGYTF.

This chain links TRBV20-1 with TRBJ2-1; 10 bases map to TRBD2. J was trimmed by 6 bases and V by 1 base; bases with no gene match: 6. CDR1 is DFQATT and CDR2 is SNEGSKA in the germline V gene (reference sequence). The CDR3 runs to 15 residues. The CDR3 region is CSARVPGLATNEQFF. CDR3 nucleotide sequence: TGCAGTGCTAGAGTGCCGGGACTAGCGACCAATGAGCAGTTCTTC.

The rearrangement joins TRBV7-8 to TRBJ1-5, with 7 bases matching TRBD1. The CDR3 covers 15 residues. The V segment lost 6 bases and the J segment 0 bases; nucleotides outside the gene matches: 5. Germline V gives CDR1 SGHVS, CDR2 FQNEAQ. The CDR3 region is CASRAGTASNQPQHF. CDR3 nucleotide sequence: TGTGCCAGCAGGGCCGGGACAGCTAGCAATCAGCCCCAGCATTTT.